This T cell receptor beta chain originates from a study of cytomegalovirus exposure and HLA in healthy donors. Study-level background: Later, an analysis reported that the 95 to 150 validation repertoires had used the same platform as the approximately 630 first-cohort repertoires.

With regard to this clone: Its antigen is unknown.

The CDR3 is made up of 15 amino acids. CDR1 and CDR2 from the germline V gene are MNHEY and SMNVEV (reference sequence). Trimming removed 6 bases from V and 4 bases from J, with 16 bases in between. Libraries were prepared by immunoSEQ multiplex PCR; TCRdb keeps only in-frame clonotypes and omits some of them. The repertoire holds tens of thousands of clones, with 85% to 95% as singletons. The validation cohort, a group of more than 100 subjects, included the donors and was separate from the roughly 670-subject first cohort. The study's findings and limits: Most TCR sequences were uncommon, yet certain public TCRs appeared in many donors. In vitro experiments confirmed that three CMV-associated chains were specific for CMV antigens.

This chain uses TRBV27 with TRBJ1-5, with D possibly being TRBD1 (5 bases). This receptor was obtained from a woman under 30 in good health and CMV-seronegative. The specimen was PBMCs. CDR3 sequence reads: CASSGGRGRNQPQHF. CDR3 DNA sequence: TGTGCCAGCAGCGGGGGGAGGGGACGGAATCAGCCCCAGCATTTT.